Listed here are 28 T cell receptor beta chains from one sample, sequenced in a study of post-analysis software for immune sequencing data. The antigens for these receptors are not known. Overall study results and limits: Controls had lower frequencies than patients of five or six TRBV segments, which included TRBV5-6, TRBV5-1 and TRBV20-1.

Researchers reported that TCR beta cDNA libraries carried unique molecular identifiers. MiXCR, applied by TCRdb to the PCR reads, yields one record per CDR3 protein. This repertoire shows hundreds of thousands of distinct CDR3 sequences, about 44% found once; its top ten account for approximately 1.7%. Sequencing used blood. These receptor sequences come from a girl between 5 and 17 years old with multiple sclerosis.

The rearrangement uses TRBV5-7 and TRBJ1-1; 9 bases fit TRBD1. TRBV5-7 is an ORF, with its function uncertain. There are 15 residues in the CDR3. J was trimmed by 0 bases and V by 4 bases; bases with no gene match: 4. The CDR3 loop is CASSGGQGLNTEAFF. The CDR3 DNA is TGTGCCAGCAGCGGGGGACAGGGCCTGAACACTGAAGCTTTCTTT.

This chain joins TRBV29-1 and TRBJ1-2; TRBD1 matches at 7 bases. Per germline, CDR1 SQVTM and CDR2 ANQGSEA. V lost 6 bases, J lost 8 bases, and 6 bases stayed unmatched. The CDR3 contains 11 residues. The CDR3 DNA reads TGCAGCGTAACAGGGGTTGGAGGCTACACCTTC. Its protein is CSVTGVGGYTF. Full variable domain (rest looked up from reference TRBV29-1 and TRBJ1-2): SAVISQKPSRDICQRGTSLTIQCQVDSQVTMMFWYRQQPGQSLTLIATANQGSEATYESGFVIDKFPISRPNLTFSTLTVSNMSPEDSSIYLCSVTGVGGYTFGSGTRLTVV.

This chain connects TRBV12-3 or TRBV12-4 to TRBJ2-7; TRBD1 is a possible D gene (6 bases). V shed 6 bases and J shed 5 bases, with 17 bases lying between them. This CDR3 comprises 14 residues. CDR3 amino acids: CASRLQGLDNEQYF. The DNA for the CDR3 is TGTGCCAGCAGGTTACAGGGATTGGACAACGAGCAGTACTTC.

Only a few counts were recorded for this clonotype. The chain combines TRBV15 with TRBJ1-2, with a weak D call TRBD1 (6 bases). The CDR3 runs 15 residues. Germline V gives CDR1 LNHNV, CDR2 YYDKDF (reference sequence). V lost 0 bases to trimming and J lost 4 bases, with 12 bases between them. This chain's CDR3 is CATSRDRGFGYGYTF. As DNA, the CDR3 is TGTGCCACCAGCAGAGATAGGGGGTTTGGCTATGGCTACACCTTC.

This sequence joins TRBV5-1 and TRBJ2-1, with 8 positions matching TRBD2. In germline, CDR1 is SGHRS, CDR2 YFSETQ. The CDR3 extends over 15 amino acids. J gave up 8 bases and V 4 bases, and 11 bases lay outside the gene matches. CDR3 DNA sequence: TGCGCCAGCAGCCCCGGGACTAGTACGGTGGATGAGCAGTTCTTC. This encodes CASSPGTSTVDEQFF.

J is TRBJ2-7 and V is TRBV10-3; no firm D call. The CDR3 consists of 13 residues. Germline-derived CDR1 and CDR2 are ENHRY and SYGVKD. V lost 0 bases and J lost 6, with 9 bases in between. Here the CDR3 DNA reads TGTGCCATCAGTGAGTCGAAGGGCCGCGAGCAGTACTTC. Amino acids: CAISESKGREQYF.

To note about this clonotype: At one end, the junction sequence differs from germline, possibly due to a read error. In DNA form, the CDR3 reads TGCAGTGCTAGAGCTCAGACAGGGGGCGGGGAGCGGTTTTTT. Its translation: CSARAQTGGGERFF. J is TRBJ2-2 and V is TRBV20-1, with TRBD1 identical over 10 bases. This CDR3 is 14 amino acids long. Germline V gene lookup returns CDR1 DFQATT and CDR2 SNEGSKA (reference sequence).

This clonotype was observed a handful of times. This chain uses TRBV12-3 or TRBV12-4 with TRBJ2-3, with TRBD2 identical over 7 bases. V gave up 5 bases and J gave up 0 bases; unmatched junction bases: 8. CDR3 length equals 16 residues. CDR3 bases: TGTGCCAGCAGTAGCGGGACCATCTCTAGCACAGATACGCAGTATTTT. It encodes CASSSGTISSTDTQYF.

CDR3: CSARGGTSYNEQFF. CDR3 DNA sequence: TGCAGTGCTAGAGGTGGGACTAGCTACAATGAGCAGTTCTTC. This rearrangement joins TRBV20-1 to TRBJ2-1; 8 bases match TRBD2. The J segment lost 3 bases and the V segment lost 1 base, leaving 2 bases of the junction unmatched. Germline V lookup: CDR1 DFQATT, CDR2 SNEGSKA (reference sequence). This CDR3 contains 14 residues.

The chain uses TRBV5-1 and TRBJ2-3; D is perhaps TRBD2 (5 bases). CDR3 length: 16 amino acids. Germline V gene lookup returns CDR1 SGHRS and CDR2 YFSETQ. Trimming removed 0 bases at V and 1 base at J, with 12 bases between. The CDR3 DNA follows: TGCGCCAGCAGCTTGGTCCCGGGATCGGGCACAGATACGCAGTATTTT. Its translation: CASSLVPGSGTDTQYF.

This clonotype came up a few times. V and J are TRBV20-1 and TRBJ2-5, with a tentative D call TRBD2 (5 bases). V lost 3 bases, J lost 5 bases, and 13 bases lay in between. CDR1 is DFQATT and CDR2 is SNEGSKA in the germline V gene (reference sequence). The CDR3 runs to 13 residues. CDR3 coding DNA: TGCAGTGCTAGCCGGACTCCTACGGAGACCCAGTACTTC. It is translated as CSASRTPTETQYF.

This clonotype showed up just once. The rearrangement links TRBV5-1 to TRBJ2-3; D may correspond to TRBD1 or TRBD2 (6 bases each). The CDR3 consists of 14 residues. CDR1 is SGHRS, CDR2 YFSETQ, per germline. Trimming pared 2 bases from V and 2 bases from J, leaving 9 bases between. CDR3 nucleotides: TGCGCCAGCAGCTTCGCGGGACACACAGATACGCAGTATTTT. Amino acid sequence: CASSFAGHTDTQYF.

The CDR3 loop is CSAPGQGETEQYF. In nucleotides, the CDR3 is TGCAGCGCACCGGGACAGGGAGAGACCGAGCAGTACTTC. The gene calls are TRBV20-1 and TRBJ2-7; 9 nucleotides line up with TRBD1. The germline V gene encodes CDR1 DFQATT and CDR2 SNEGSKA (reference sequence). The CDR3 has 13 residues.

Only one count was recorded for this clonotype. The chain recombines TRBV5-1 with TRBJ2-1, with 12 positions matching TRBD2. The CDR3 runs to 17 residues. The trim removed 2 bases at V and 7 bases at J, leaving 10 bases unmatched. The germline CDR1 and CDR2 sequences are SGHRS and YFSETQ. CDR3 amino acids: CASSFDRLAGVGNEQFF. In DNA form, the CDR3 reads TGCGCCAGCAGCTTCGATCGACTAGCGGGAGTGGGGAATGAGCAGTTCTTC.

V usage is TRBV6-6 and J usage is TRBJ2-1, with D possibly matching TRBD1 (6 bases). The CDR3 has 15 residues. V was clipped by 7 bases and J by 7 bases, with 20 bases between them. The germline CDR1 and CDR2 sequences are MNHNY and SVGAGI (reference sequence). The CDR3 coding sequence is TGTGCCAGCAAATCCCCAGGGGTAGCGCGTAATGAGCAGTTCTTC. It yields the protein CASKSPGVARNEQFF.

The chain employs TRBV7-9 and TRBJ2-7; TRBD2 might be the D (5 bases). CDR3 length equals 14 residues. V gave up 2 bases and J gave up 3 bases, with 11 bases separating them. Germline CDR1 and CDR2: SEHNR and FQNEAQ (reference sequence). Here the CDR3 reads CASSLRDQLYEQYF. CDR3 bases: TGTGCCAGCAGCTTACGGGATCAACTCTACGAGCAGTACTTC. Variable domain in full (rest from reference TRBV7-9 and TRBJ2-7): DTGVSQNPRHKITKRGQNVTFRCDPISEHNRLYWYRQTLGQGPEFLTYFQNEAQLEKSRLLSDRFSAERPKGSFSTLEIQRTEQGDSAMYLCASSLRDQLYEQYFGPGTRLTVT.

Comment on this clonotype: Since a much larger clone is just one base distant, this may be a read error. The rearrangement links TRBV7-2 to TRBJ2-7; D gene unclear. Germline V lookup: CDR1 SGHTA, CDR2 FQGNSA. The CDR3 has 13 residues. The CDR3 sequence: CASGLGPDYEQYF. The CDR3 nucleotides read TGTGCCAGCGGCTTAGGTCCCGACTACGAGCAGTACTTC.

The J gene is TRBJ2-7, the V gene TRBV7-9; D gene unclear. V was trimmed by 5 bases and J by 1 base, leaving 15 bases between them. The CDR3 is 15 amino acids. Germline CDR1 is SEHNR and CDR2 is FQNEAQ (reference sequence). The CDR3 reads CASSRKTGLSYEQYF. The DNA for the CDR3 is TGTGCCAGCAGCCGGAAAACCGGGTTATCCTACGAGCAGTACTTC.

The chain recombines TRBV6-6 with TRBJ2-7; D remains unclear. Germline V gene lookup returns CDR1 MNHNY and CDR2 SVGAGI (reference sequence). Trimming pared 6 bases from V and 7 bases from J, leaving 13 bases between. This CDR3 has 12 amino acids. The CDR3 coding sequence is TGTGCCAGCAGGCAAAACTACAATGAGCAGTACTTC. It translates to CASRQNYNEQYF.

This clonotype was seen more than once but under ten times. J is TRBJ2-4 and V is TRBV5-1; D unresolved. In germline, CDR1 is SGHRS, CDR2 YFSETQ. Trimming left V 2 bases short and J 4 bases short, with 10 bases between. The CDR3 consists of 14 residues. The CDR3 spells CASSFEDLKNIQYF. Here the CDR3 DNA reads TGCGCCAGCAGCTTCGAAGACCTGAAAAACATTCAGTACTTC.

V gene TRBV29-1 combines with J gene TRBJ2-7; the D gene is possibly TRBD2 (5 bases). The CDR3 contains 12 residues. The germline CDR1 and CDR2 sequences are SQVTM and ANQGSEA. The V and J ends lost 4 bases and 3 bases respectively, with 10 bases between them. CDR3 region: CSVGIGLYEQYF. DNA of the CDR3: TGCAGCGTTGGAATAGGACTCTACGAGCAGTACTTC.

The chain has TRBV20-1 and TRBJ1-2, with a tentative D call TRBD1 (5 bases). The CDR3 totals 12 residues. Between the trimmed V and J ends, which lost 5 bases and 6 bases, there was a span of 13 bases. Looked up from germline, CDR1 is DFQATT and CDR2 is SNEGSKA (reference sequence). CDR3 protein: CSAGTRGDGYTF. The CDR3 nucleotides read TGCAGTGCTGGAACACGGGGGGATGGCTACACCTTC.

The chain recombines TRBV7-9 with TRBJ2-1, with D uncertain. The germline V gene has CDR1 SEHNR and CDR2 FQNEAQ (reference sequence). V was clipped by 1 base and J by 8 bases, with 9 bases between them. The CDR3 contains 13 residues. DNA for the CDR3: TGTGCCAGCAGCTTAGAGGGTCGTCATGAGCAGTTCTTC. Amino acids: CASSLEGRHEQFF.

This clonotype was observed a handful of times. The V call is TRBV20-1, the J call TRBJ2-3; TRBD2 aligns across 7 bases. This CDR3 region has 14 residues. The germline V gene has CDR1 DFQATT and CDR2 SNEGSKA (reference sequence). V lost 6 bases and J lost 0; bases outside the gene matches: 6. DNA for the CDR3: TGCAGTGCAATCCTAGCGGCGAGCACAGATACGCAGTATTTT. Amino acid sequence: CSAILAASTDTQYF.

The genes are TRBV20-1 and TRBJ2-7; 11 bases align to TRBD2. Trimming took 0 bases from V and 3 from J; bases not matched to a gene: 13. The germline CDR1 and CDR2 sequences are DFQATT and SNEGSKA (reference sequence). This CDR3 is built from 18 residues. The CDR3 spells CSARDELAGVGGDYEQYF. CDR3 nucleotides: TGCAGTGCTAGAGATGAACTAGCGGGAGTAGGAGGAGACTACGAGCAGTACTTC.

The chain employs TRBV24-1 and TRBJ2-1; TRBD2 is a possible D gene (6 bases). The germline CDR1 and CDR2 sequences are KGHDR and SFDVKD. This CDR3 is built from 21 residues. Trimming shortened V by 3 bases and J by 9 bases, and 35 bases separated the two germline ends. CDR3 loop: CATSDPRGSPGRGAGIGEQFF. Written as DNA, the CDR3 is TGTGCCACCAGTGATCCCCGGGGCAGTCCAGGGCGGGGAGCAGGGATCGGTGAGCAGTTCTTC.

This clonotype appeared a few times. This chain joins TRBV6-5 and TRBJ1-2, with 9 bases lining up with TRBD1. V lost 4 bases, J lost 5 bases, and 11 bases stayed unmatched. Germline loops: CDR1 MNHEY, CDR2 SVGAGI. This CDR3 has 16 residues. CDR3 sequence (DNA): TGTGCCAGCAGTTGGGGACAGGGTCTTTTAGGGTATGGCTACACCTTC. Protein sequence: CASSWGQGLLGYGYTF.

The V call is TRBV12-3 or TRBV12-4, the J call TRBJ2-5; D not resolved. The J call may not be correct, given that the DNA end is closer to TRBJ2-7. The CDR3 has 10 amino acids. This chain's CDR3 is CASSQHEQYF. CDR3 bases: TGTGCCAGCAGCCAGCACGAGCAGTACTTC.